This T cell receptor (beta chain) comes out of a study of OX40 agonist ivuxolimab in advanced cancers. Looking at the study overall: Ivuxolimab is an agonistic anti-OX40 (CD134) antibody, and patients were treated with it.

The V gene lost 6 bases and the J gene lost 0 bases, with 15 bases spanning the gap. The CDR3 has 17 residues. Germline lookup yields CDR1 MNHEY and CDR2 SMNVEV (reference sequence). Patients were ruled out by autoimmune disease history or systemic immunosuppression. Sequencing was performed with immunoSEQ multiplex PCR; in TCRdb, only in-frame clones are kept and a portion is missing. Of about 54,000 clones listed, almost 85% are singletons. The J gene is TRBJ2-6, the V gene TRBV27; D may match TRBD1 or TRBD2 (5 bases each). Sequencing was performed on CD4+ or CD8+ T cells sorted from blood, taken in a trial of the OX40 agonist ivuxolimab. The receptor was isolated from an adult with an advanced solid tumor such as melanoma, head and neck, liver or kidney cancer. DNA of the CDR3: TGTGCCAGCAGGTCTGAGGGACGGTCCTCTGGGGCCAACGTCCTGACTTTC. Translated: CASRSEGRSSGANVLTF.